The 26 T cell receptor beta chains listed next were all sequenced from one sample in a study of blood T cell repertoires in COVID-19 (dated by TCRdb to 2018 to 2020). The library was obtained by the immunoSEQ multiplex PCR assay. TCRdb mirrors the immuneACCESS table, restricted to in-frame sequences. Some clones are absent from its copies; in checked studies, under half trace to an unresolved V gene, and the reason for the others is unknown. This sample lists around 72,000 clones; 88% were detected once. Clones ranked in the top ten supply 25% to 35% of the sample. Sample: peripheral blood. The receptors shown here come from a man aged 50 to 59 with acute or convalescent COVID-19.

The V and J genes are TRBV7-2 and TRBJ2-3, with TRBD2 matching over 9 bases. CDR1 SGHTA and CDR2 FQGNSA come from the germline V gene. The J segment lost 7 bases and the V segment lost 4 bases, leaving 12 bases of the junction unmatched. The CDR3 length is 16 residues. The CDR3 protein is CASSSQATSGWNTQYF. The CDR3 coding sequence is TGTGCCAGCAGCTCCCAGGCTACTAGCGGGTGGAATACGCAGTATTTT.

The chain is built from TRBV6-5 and TRBJ1-1; unclear D gene. This CDR3 is built from 15 residues. The germline V gene has CDR1 MNHEY and CDR2 SVGAGI. Trimming left V 5 bases short and J 0 bases short, with 13 bases between. CDR3 residues: CASSRSQPMNTEAFF. In DNA form, the CDR3 reads TGTGCCAGCAGTCGGAGCCAGCCGATGAACACTGAAGCTTTCTTT.

The chain has TRBV12-3 or TRBV12-4 and TRBJ1-1; the D gene is possibly TRBD1 (5 bases). The CDR3 contains 13 residues. Trimming took 4 bases from V and 1 from J, leaving 7 bases between them. The CDR3 sequence is CASSSDKNTEAFF. The CDR3 coding sequence is TGTGCCAGCAGTTCGGACAAGAACACTGAAGCTTTCTTT.

V usage is TRBV29-1 and J usage is TRBJ2-1; no clear D gene. The CDR3 has 16 residues. The V and J ends lost 4 bases and 3 bases respectively, with 19 bases between them. CDR1 and CDR2 from the germline V gene are SQVTM and ANQGSEA. The CDR3 nucleotides read TGCAGCGTTGTTGGAGCGCCCCCAACTTACTACAATGAGCAGTTCTTC. Translated: CSVVGAPPTYYNEQFF.

V usage is TRBV10-3 and J usage is TRBJ1-2, with D possibly matching TRBD1 (6 bases). Germline-derived CDR1 and CDR2 are ENHRY and SYGVKD. The CDR3 runs to 17 residues. V lost 0 bases, J lost 5 bases, and 19 bases lay in between. The CDR3 DNA reads as TGTGCCATCAGTGAGTCGATTTCCCAGGGGCGAGTATATGGCTACACCTTC. This gives the protein CAISESISQGRVYGYTF.

This clone was picked up one time. J is TRBJ1-1 and V is TRBV4-1; D is undetermined. Trimming shortened V by 1 base and J by 8 bases, and 11 bases separated the two germline ends. The CDR3 has 13 amino acids. From germline, CDR1 is MGHRA and CDR2 YSYEKL. The CDR3 DNA sequence: TGCGCCAGCAGCCAAGTCCACGGCGGGGAAGCTTTCTTT. Translation gives CASSQVHGGEAFF.

The rearrangement uses TRBV4-2 and TRBJ1-2, with 7 nucleotides matching TRBD1. V was pared by 1 base and J by 2 bases, with 1 base of the junction left unmatched. The CDR3 is 14 residues long. Germline assignment: CDR1 LGHNA and CDR2 YNFKEQ. The CDR3 spells CASSQGGQNYGYTF. In DNA form, the CDR3 reads TGTGCCAGCAGCCAAGGGGGACAGAACTATGGCTACACCTTC.

The rearrangement uses TRBV18 and TRBJ1-3; 10 bases agree with TRBD1. The CDR3 consists of 17 residues. V trimming: 0 bases; J trimming: 0 bases; junction bases outside the gene matches: 2. Germline lookup yields CDR1 KGHSH and CDR2 LQKENI. The CDR3 sequence: CASSPPTGGISGNTIYF. The CDR3 DNA reads TGTGCCAGCTCACCACCGACAGGGGGCATCTCTGGAAACACCATATATTTT.

This chain links TRBV5-1 with TRBJ2-5; TRBD1 aligns across 10 bases. Germline CDR1 is SGHRS and CDR2 is YFSETQ. CDR3 length: 17 amino acids. With V trimmed by 4 bases and J by 3 bases, 12 bases remained unmatched. CDR3 protein: CASSKLPGQGLEETQYF. CDR3 nucleotides: TGCGCCAGCAGCAAGTTACCGGGACAGGGGTTAGAAGAGACCCAGTACTTC. The whole variable domain, remainder taken from reference TRBV5-1 and TRBJ2-5, is KAGVTQTPRYLIKTRGQQVTLSCSPISGHRSVSWYQQTPGQGLQFLFEYFSETQRNKGNFPGRFSGRQFSNSRSEMNVSTLELGDSALYLCASSKLPGQGLEETQYFGPGTRLLVL.

The rearrangement joins TRBV2 to TRBJ2-5; no clear D gene. From germline, CDR1 is SNHLY and CDR2 FYNNEI. V was trimmed by 5 bases and J by 3 bases, leaving 10 bases between them. This CDR3 contains 13 residues. This CDR3 is CASSRQRKETQYF. The CDR3 DNA reads TGTGCCAGCAGTAGGCAGCGCAAAGAGACCCAGTACTTC.

The CDR3: CASRLLAGGLNEQFF. Written as DNA, the CDR3 is TGTGCCAGTAGGTTACTAGCGGGGGGGCTCAATGAGCAGTTCTTC. This chain links TRBV19 with TRBJ2-1; 13 bases are a match to TRBD2. With V trimmed by 6 bases and J by 6 bases, 5 bases remained unmatched. Germline CDR1 LNHDA, CDR2 SQIVND (reference sequence). The CDR3 is made up of 15 amino acids.

The chain couples TRBV27 to TRBJ1-4, with 7 nucleotides matching TRBD1. Germline CDR1 is MNHEY and CDR2 is SMNVEV (reference sequence). The J segment lost 5 bases and the V segment lost 5 bases, leaving 8 bases of the junction unmatched. The CDR3 consists of 15 residues. CDR3 amino acids: CASSPRGDSNEKLFF. The DNA for the CDR3 is TGTGCCAGCAGTCCCCGTGGGGACAGCAATGAAAAACTGTTTTTT.

The chain combines TRBV10-3 with TRBJ1-2; 10 positions agree with TRBD1. The CDR3 spans 14 residues. Unmatched junction bases numbered 3, after V lost 5 bases and J lost 3 bases. The V gene's germline CDR1 is ENHRY and CDR2 SYGVKD. Here the CDR3 DNA reads TGTGCCATCAGTATTGGACAGGGGGACTATGGCTACACCTTC. It specifies CAISIGQGDYGYTF.

The chain carries TRBV9 and TRBJ2-5, with a tentative D call TRBD1 (5 bases). The CDR3 length is 13 residues. Deletions cut 4 bases from V and 5 bases from J, with 12 bases between. The V gene's germline CDR1 is SGDLS and CDR2 YYNGEE. CDR3 in DNA: TGTGCCAGCAGCAACACAGGTAGTGAGACCCAGTACTTC. Translating it yields CASSNTGSETQYF.

This chain links TRBV3-1 (or the pseudogene TRBV3-2) with TRBJ2-3, with TRBD1 identical over 7 bases. The V gene's germline CDR1 is LGHDT and CDR2 YNNKEL (reference sequence). The length of the CDR3 is 15 residues. With 4 bases clipped from V and 2 bases from J, the junction kept 6 bases outside the gene matches. Here the CDR3 reads CASSPTGVYTDTQYF. The DNA of the CDR3 is TGTGCCAGCAGCCCTACAGGGGTGTACACAGATACGCAGTATTTT.

V gene TRBV7-2 combines with J gene TRBJ2-1; no clear D. The V gene's germline CDR1 is SGHTA and CDR2 FQGNSA. The CDR3 is 13 amino acids. The V and J ends lost 1 base and 8 bases respectively, with 9 bases between them. Here the CDR3 reads CASSLVASDEQFF. Written as DNA, the CDR3 is TGTGCCAGCAGCTTAGTTGCGTCGGATGAGCAGTTCTTC.

The chain recombines TRBV21-1 with TRBJ2-5; whether TRBD1, the table's D call, matches the DNA was not checked. TRBV21-1 is designated a pseudogene. The CDR3 is made up of 19 amino acids. The CDR3 DNA follows: TGTGCCAGCAGCAGCCAACGGGACAGGCCTTTCCCTGAAAAAGAGACCCAGTACTTC. The encoded protein is CASSSQRDRPFPEKETQYF.

This chain joins TRBV28 and TRBJ1-1; perhaps TRBD1 as D (6 bases). This CDR3 spans 12 amino acids. Germline values: CDR1 MDHEN, CDR2 SYDVKM. Trimming removed 7 bases at V and 11 bases at J, with 17 bases between. The CDR3 spells CASITSGVSAFF. CDR3 bases: TGTGCCAGCATTACGTCAGGGGTTTCGGCTTTCTTT.

The rearrangement links TRBV30 to TRBJ2-2; D gene ambiguous. The germline V and J ends were trimmed by 4 bases and 0 bases, with 6 bases remaining between them. CDR3 length: 13 residues. The germline V gene has CDR1 GTSNPN and CDR2 SVGIG (reference sequence). The CDR3 spells CAWTTPNTGELFF. The CDR3 DNA reads TGTGCCTGGACTACCCCGAACACCGGGGAGCTGTTTTTT.

The genes are TRBV7-8 and TRBJ2-1; 7 nucleotides match TRBD2. This CDR3 has 16 amino acids. Trimming cost V 2 bases and J 4 bases; bases outside gene matches: 8. CDR1 and CDR2 from the germline V gene are SGHVS and FQNEAQ. The CDR3 DNA is TGTGCCAGCAGCTTAAGTAGGAGCGGGAAATACAATGAGCAGTTCTTC. Translating it yields CASSLSRSGKYNEQFF.

This clone is a singleton in its sample. Relative to the germline gene, one junction end is altered; a read error may explain this. The rearrangement links TRBV6-6 to TRBJ2-5, with a tentative D call TRBD2 (6 bases). The germline V gene has CDR1 MNHNY and CDR2 SVGAGI (reference sequence). The CDR3 extends over 14 amino acids. CDR3 coding DNA: TGTGCCAGCAGTGACTCCGGGACTGAAGAGACCCAGTACTTC. It specifies CASSDSGTEETQYF.

The chain uses TRBV27 and TRBJ2-4; no clear D. Germline V gene sequence: CDR1 MNHEY, CDR2 SMNVEV (reference sequence). The CDR3 totals 15 residues. Trimming removed 1 base from V and 5 bases from J, with 12 bases in between. The CDR3 DNA reads as TGTGCCAGCAGTTTATTAGGTTTGGGCCAAAACATTCAGTACTTC. This encodes CASSLLGLGQNIQYF.

With respect to this clone: The same CDR3 also results from other DNA sequences found in this sample. The rearrangement links TRBV9 to TRBJ2-5, with D tentatively TRBD2 (5 bases). Germline-derived CDR1 and CDR2 are SGDLS and YYNGEE. This CDR3 region has 14 residues. V lost 0 bases and J lost 2, with 8 bases in between. The CDR3 DNA reads TGTGCCAGCAGCGTAGGCGGACTGCAAGAGACCCAGTACTTC. It is translated as CASSVGGLQETQYF.

This clone was recorded once. The rearrangement joins TRBV24-1 to TRBJ2-7, with 8 bases identical to TRBD1. The length of the CDR3 is 14 residues. Trimming cost V 2 bases and J 2 bases; bases outside gene matches: 1. Germline V gene data show CDR1 as KGHDR and CDR2 as SFDVKD. The CDR3 loop is CATSDSDRAYEQYF. The DNA for the CDR3 is TGTGCCACCAGTGATTCGGACAGGGCCTACGAGCAGTACTTC.

The chain carries TRBV7-9 and TRBJ2-7; TRBD2 agrees at 7 bases. Germline V CDR1 and CDR2: SEHNR, FQNEAQ (reference sequence). With 5 bases clipped from V and 1 base from J, the junction kept 5 bases outside the gene matches. The CDR3 spans 14 residues. DNA for the CDR3: TGTGCCAGCAGCCCCGGCGGGGGTTCCTACGAGCAGTACTTC. This encodes CASSPGGGSYEQYF.

The chain links TRBV5-1 to TRBJ2-7, with a weak D call TRBD1 (6 bases). With 2 bases removed from V and 6 bases from J, the gap between germline ends came to 21 bases. Per germline, CDR1 SGHRS and CDR2 YFSETQ. This CDR3 region has 16 residues. The CDR3 spells CASSLTGPENLREQYF. The CDR3 coding sequence is TGCGCCAGCAGCTTAACAGGGCCGGAAAACCTACGCGAGCAGTACTTC.